The 29 T cell receptor beta chains below were found in one sample sequenced in a study of blood T cell repertoires in COVID-19. Using immunoSEQ multiplex PCR, the repertoire was profiled, and TCRdb retains in-frame clones only, with some absent. This sample has 64,000 or so clones; roughly 93% occur once, and the top ten carry approximately 1.5%. The specimen sequenced was peripheral blood. Every receptor here comes from a human donor in a cohort sampled during active COVID-19.

The chain couples TRBV27 to TRBJ2-7; TRBD1 is a possible D gene (7 bases). This CDR3 comprises 16 residues. Germline V gene data show CDR1 as MNHEY and CDR2 as SMNVEV (reference sequence). Trimming removed 5 bases from V and 3 bases from J, with 20 bases in between. Here the CDR3 reads CASSNRGTALVYEQYF. CDR3 coding DNA: TGTGCCAGCAGTAACCGCGGGACAGCCCTCGTCTACGAGCAGTACTTC.

This rearrangement joins TRBV29-1 to TRBJ2-3; 10 bases match TRBD2. The CDR3 covers 14 residues. V shed 4 bases and J 2 bases; nucleotides not matched to a gene: 3. Germline loops: CDR1 SQVTM, CDR2 ANQGSEA. CDR3 sequence reads: CSVASGSITDTQYF. CDR3 DNA sequence: TGCAGCGTTGCTAGCGGGAGTATCACAGATACGCAGTATTTT.

This clone was recorded once. The CDR3 here is CASSHGLAGTSQETQYF. The DNA for the CDR3 is TGCGCCAGCAGCCACGGACTAGCGGGAACGTCACAAGAGACCCAGTACTTC. The J gene is TRBJ2-5, the V gene TRBV4-3, with 12 positions matching TRBD2. The V and J ends lost 3 bases and 2 bases, in that order; junction bases with no gene match: 7. This CDR3 has 17 residues. Germline assignment: CDR1 LGHNA and CDR2 YSLEER.

J is TRBJ2-6 and V is TRBV10-1; D is perhaps TRBD2 (6 bases). V was trimmed by 6 bases and J by 2 bases, leaving 14 bases between them. The CDR3 totals 16 residues. Per germline, CDR1 WNHNN and CDR2 SYGVQD (reference sequence). CDR3 in amino acids: CASRPTRNPGANVLTF. CDR3 nucleotides: TGCGCCAGCAGACCGACTAGAAACCCTGGGGCCAACGTCCTGACTTTC.

CDR3 sequence: CSVEGGTSGFNEQFF. In nucleotides, the CDR3 is TGCAGCGTTGAAGGTGGGACTAGCGGATTCAATGAGCAGTTCTTC. This chain joins TRBV29-1 and TRBJ2-1; TRBD2 agrees at 11 bases. This CDR3 has 15 amino acids. After removal of 1 base from V and 6 bases from J, the junction contained 5 bases not matched to a gene. CDR1 SQVTM and CDR2 ANQGSEA come from the germline V gene.

V and J are TRBV5-5 and TRBJ2-2; TRBD2 matches at 8 bases. This CDR3 has 15 residues. Germline V CDR1 and CDR2: SGHKS, YYEKEE (reference sequence). V lost 2 bases to trimming and J lost 5 bases; unmatched junction nucleotides: 5. In DNA form, the CDR3 reads TGTGCCAGCAGCTTTACTAGCGGTGCGACCGGGGAGCTGTTTTTT. Translated: CASSFTSGATGELFF.

The chain combines TRBV5-1 with TRBJ1-2, with 9 bases aligning to TRBD1. CDR1 SGHRS and CDR2 YFSETQ come from the germline V gene. This CDR3 has 15 amino acids. V was clipped by 4 bases and J by 8 bases; unmatched bases: 12. The CDR3 nucleotides read TGCGCCAGCAGCCCGGAAGGGACAGGGATTCAGGGCTACACCTTC. Protein: CASSPEGTGIQGYTF. Full variable domain (rest looked up from reference TRBV5-1 and TRBJ1-2): KAGVTQTPRYLIKTRGQQVTLSCSPISGHRSVSWYQQTPGQGLQFLFEYFSETQRNKGNFPGRFSGRQFSNSRSEMNVSTLELGDSALYLCASSPEGTGIQGYTFGSGTRLTVV.

This chain connects TRBV5-1 to TRBJ1-4, with D tentatively TRBD1 (5 bases). The V gene lost 6 bases and the J gene lost 0 bases, with 6 bases spanning the gap. CDR3 length equals 13 residues. Germline V gene lookup returns CDR1 SGHRS and CDR2 YFSETQ. The CDR3 loop reads CASTGTTNEKLFF. For the CDR3, the DNA is TGCGCCAGCACAGGGACAACTAATGAAAAACTGTTTTTT.

This clone has a single count. This chain uses TRBV10-2 with TRBJ2-5, with D maybe TRBD2 (6 bases). Trimming removed 6 bases from V and 4 bases from J, with 12 bases in between. From germline, CDR1 is WSHSY and CDR2 SAAADI. The CDR3 is 13 amino acids. CDR3 nucleotides: TGCGCCAGCAGCCTGGTCGGGGGAGAGACCCAGTACTTC. This sequence encodes CASSLVGGETQYF.

The CDR3 sequence is CASSLATAYEQYF. CDR3 in DNA: TGTGCCAGCAGCTTAGCCACAGCCTACGAGCAGTACTTC. The genes are TRBV7-2 and TRBJ2-7; no clear D. In germline, CDR1 is SGHTA, CDR2 FQGNSA. The CDR3 extends over 13 amino acids. Trimming removed 0 bases at V and 2 bases at J, with 5 bases between. The whole variable domain, filled in from reference TRBV7-2 and TRBJ2-7, reads GAGVSQSPSNKVTEKGKDVELRCDPISGHTALYWYRQSLGQGLEFLIYFQGNSAPDKSGLPSDRFSAERTGGSVSTLTIQRTQQEDSAVYLCASSLATAYEQYFGPGTRLTVT.

The chain combines TRBV7-9 with TRBJ2-1, with 9 nucleotides matching TRBD2. This CDR3 is 16 amino acids long. Germline CDR1 and CDR2: SEHNR and FQNEAQ (reference sequence). J was trimmed by 2 bases and V by 1 base; bases with no gene match: 3. Written as DNA, the CDR3 is TGTGCCAGCAGCTTAGAGTTAGCGGGAGCCTACAATGAGCAGTTCTTC. The encoded protein is CASSLELAGAYNEQFF.

Concerning this clone: The identical CDR3 is also encoded by other nucleotide sequences in the sample. V and J are TRBV5-1 and TRBJ1-2, with D unclear. The CDR3 sequence is 18 residues long. The V gene's germline CDR1 is SGHRS and CDR2 YFSETQ. Trimming shortened V by 4 bases and J by 0 bases, and 22 bases separated the two germline ends. CDR3 bases: TGCGCCAGCAGCGAGGGATCGGCCGTGGGAGGAGCTAACTATGGCTACACCTTC. Encoded protein: CASSEGSAVGGANYGYTF.

This chain links TRBV29-1 with TRBJ2-3; unclear D gene. The CDR3 extends over 12 amino acids. With 4 bases removed from V and 0 bases from J, the gap between germline ends came to 5 bases. CDR1 is SQVTM and CDR2 is ANQGSEA in the germline V gene. CDR3 amino acids: CSVGQSTDTQYF. As DNA, the CDR3 is TGCAGCGTTGGGCAGAGCACAGATACGCAGTATTTT.

This chain joins TRBV9 and TRBJ1-2, with D possibly matching TRBD1 (6 bases). V was cut by 0 bases and J by 7 bases, with 10 bases left in between. Germline CDR1 and CDR2: SGDLS and YYNGEE. The CDR3 is 13 amino acids. The CDR3 DNA reads TGTGCCAGCAGCGTAGTGGGGGCTGGTGGCTACACCTTC. This sequence encodes CASSVVGAGGYTF.

The chain recombines TRBV28 with TRBJ2-2, with TRBD2 as a possible D gene (6 bases). The CDR3 is 13 residues long. Germline V CDR1 and CDR2: MDHEN, SYDVKM. V gave up 11 bases and J gave up 2 bases, with 12 bases separating them. CDR3 DNA: TGTGCCGGGAGGAGTACAAACACCGGGGAGCTGTTTTTT. Residues: CAGRSTNTGELFF.

The chain carries TRBV7-2 and TRBJ1-1; 7 nucleotides agree with TRBD1. The length of the CDR3 is 14 residues. Per the germline V gene, CDR1 is SGHTA and CDR2 is FQGNSA. With V trimmed by 3 bases and J by 7 bases, 8 bases remained unmatched. The CDR3 DNA is TGTGCCAGCAGCTTGGCAGGGGGTTTTATTGAAGCTTTCTTT. This gives the protein CASSLAGGFIEAFF.

The gene calls are TRBV4-1 and TRBJ1-4; TRBD1 is a possible D gene (6 bases). The length of the CDR3 is 15 residues. CDR1 is MGHRA and CDR2 is YSYEKL in the germline V gene. Trimming took 4 bases from V and 13 from J, leaving 22 bases between them. This chain's CDR3 is CASSPKESPRDILFF. CDR3 coding DNA: TGCGCCAGCAGCCCGAAGGAGTCGCCCCGGGACATACTGTTTTTT.

The chain employs TRBV25-1 and TRBJ1-2, with D possibly being TRBD1 (5 bases). Trimming pared 3 bases from V and 1 base from J, leaving 9 bases between. The CDR3 extends over 14 amino acids. Per germline, CDR1 MGHDK and CDR2 SYGVNS. CDR3 residues: CASSDGADNYGYTF. The DNA of the CDR3 is TGTGCCAGCAGTGATGGGGCAGATAACTATGGCTACACCTTC.

The chain uses TRBV10-3 and TRBJ2-7; 7 nucleotides match TRBD1. The ends lost 4 bases at V and 1 base at J; junction bases unmatched: 7. The CDR3 contains 15 residues. CDR1 ENHRY and CDR2 SYGVKD come from the germline V gene. Here the CDR3 DNA reads TGTGCCATCAGTGGGGGACAGCGTTTTTCCTACGAGCAGTACTTC. Translation: CAISGGQRFSYEQYF.

The chain has TRBV5-4 and TRBJ2-1; 8 bases fit TRBD2. Germline V CDR1 and CDR2: SGHNT, YYREEE (reference sequence). V was clipped by 5 bases and J by 6 bases; unmatched bases: 7. The CDR3 consists of 14 residues. In DNA, the CDR3 is TGTGCCAGCAGTCCCAGCGGGAGCAGCAATGAGCAGTTCTTC. It is translated as CASSPSGSSNEQFF.

The V and J genes are TRBV19 and TRBJ1-6; D possibly corresponds to TRBD1 (6 bases). Per germline, CDR1 LNHDA and CDR2 SQIVND (reference sequence). The CDR3 contains 14 residues. V was pared by 4 bases and J by 13 bases, with 17 bases between. The DNA of the CDR3 is TGTGCCAGTAGTACCGACAGGCTATTCACTCCCCTCCACTTT. Protein product: CASSTDRLFTPLHF.

V is TRBV7-9 and J is TRBJ2-3; no clear D gene. V was clipped by 3 bases and J by 1 base, with 5 bases between them. Germline V CDR1 and CDR2: SEHNR, FQNEAQ (reference sequence). The CDR3 spans 13 residues. The CDR3 loop is CASSFGGTDTQYF. CDR3 nucleotides: TGTGCCAGCAGCTTCGGAGGCACAGATACGCAGTATTTT.

V usage is TRBV5-1 and J usage is TRBJ1-1; a possible D gene is TRBD1 (5 bases). The germline V gene encodes CDR1 SGHRS and CDR2 YFSETQ. The CDR3 is 17 residues long. V lost 2 bases and J 1 base, leaving 18 bases between the germline ends. DNA for the CDR3: TGCGCCAGCAGCTTTCCGCGGGAGGGGAGAGAGAACACTGAAGCTTTCTTT. Translating it yields CASSFPREGRENTEAFF.

V and J are TRBV6-2 or TRBV6-3 and TRBJ2-3, with 8 bases matching TRBD2. Losses at the gene ends were 5 bases for V and 1 base for J; bases not matched to a gene: 8. This CDR3 spans 16 amino acids. CDR1 is MNHEY, CDR2 SVGEGT, per germline. CDR3 in DNA: TGTGCCAGCAGTCCCCATAGCGGGAAGGGCACAGATACGCAGTATTTT. This sequence encodes CASSPHSGKGTDTQYF.

The J gene is TRBJ1-4, the V gene TRBV5-1, with D possibly TRBD1 on 6 matching bases. V was shortened by 4 bases and J by 8 bases, with 18 bases between the two germline ends. Germline V gene lookup returns CDR1 SGHRS and CDR2 YFSETQ. The CDR3 extends over 15 amino acids. The CDR3 sequence: CASSRAQGGVEKLFF. The CDR3 DNA sequence: TGCGCCAGCAGCAGGGCACAGGGTGGGGTGGAAAAACTGTTTTTT.

The chain joins TRBV19 to TRBJ1-2; TRBD1 agrees at 9 bases. This CDR3 comprises 15 residues. Trimming took 7 bases from V and 4 from J; bases not matched to a gene: 10. The germline CDR1 and CDR2 sequences are LNHDA and SQIVND (reference sequence). CDR3 sequence: CASINPGQGAYGYTF. The DNA for the CDR3 is TGTGCCAGTATCAACCCGGGACAGGGCGCCTATGGCTACACCTTC.

The chain recombines TRBV5-1 with TRBJ2-3, with D possibly being TRBD2 (5 bases). Between the trimmed V and J ends, which lost 0 bases and 5 bases, there was a span of 13 bases. The CDR3 is made up of 15 amino acids. CDR1 and CDR2 (germline): SGHRS, YFSETQ. Here the CDR3 reads CASSLAVATIDTQYF. The CDR3 coding sequence is TGCGCCAGCAGCTTGGCTGTAGCGACCATAGATACGCAGTATTTT.

V and J are TRBV2 and TRBJ1-4; TRBD1 agrees at 9 bases. Germline V gene lookup returns CDR1 SNHLY and CDR2 FYNNEI. After removal of 10 bases from V and 7 bases from J, the junction contained 10 bases not matched to a gene. The CDR3 loop spans 14 amino acids. CDR3 amino acids: CATWADRGGEKLFF. CDR3 DNA: TGTGCCACCTGGGCGGACAGGGGTGGTGAAAAACTGTTTTTT.

J is TRBJ2-5 and V is TRBV5-6; TRBD1 agrees at 8 bases. Germline values: CDR1 SGHDT, CDR2 YYEEEE. This CDR3 has 15 amino acids. Trimming took 4 bases from V and 5 from J; bases not matched to a gene: 10. The CDR3 region is CASSTHRGVQETQYF. The CDR3 nucleotides are TGTGCCAGCAGCACGCACAGGGGGGTACAGGAGACCCAGTACTTC. Full variable domain (remainder filled in from reference TRBV5-6 and TRBJ2-5): DAGVTQSPTHLIKTRGQQVTLRCSPKSGHDTVSWYQQALGQGPQFIFQYYEEEERQRGNFPDRFSGHQFPNYSSELNVNALLLGDSALYLCASSTHRGVQETQYFGPGTRLLVL.